Below, 3 T cell receptor beta chains from the same sample are listed, as sequenced in a study of blood T cells in healthy people across ages. Combining a sample-barcoded 5' primer with a J-beta primer mix, a second PCR ran for 7 to 11 cycles. Via MiXCR, TCRdb re-called the 5' RACE reads, giving one row per CDR3 protein. The table shows 2 million or so distinct CDR3 sequences, with roughly 50% occurring only once. Sequencing was done on a sample of blood. The receptors stem from a woman in her thirties or forties in good health.

The chain has TRBV5-1 and TRBJ2-3; 9 nucleotides agree with TRBD1. The CDR3 has 15 residues. CDR1 and CDR2 (germline): SGHRS, YFSETQ. The J segment lost 5 bases and the V segment lost 10 bases, leaving 14 bases of the junction unmatched. Here the CDR3 DNA reads TGCGCCGCAGGATCTCCGGGACAGGGAAAAGATACGCAGTATTTT. This codes for CAAGSPGQGKDTQYF.

This rearrangement joins TRBV28 to TRBJ2-1; TRBD2 matches 9 bases. The CDR3 is 15 amino acids. Germline-derived CDR1 and CDR2 are MDHEN and SYDVKM. J was trimmed by 7 bases and V by 5 bases; bases with no gene match: 9. CDR3 in amino acids: CASSPTLSGGNEQFF. DNA for the CDR3: TGTGCCAGCAGTCCCACTCTTAGCGGGGGAAATGAGCAGTTCTTC.

V gene TRBV2 combines with J gene TRBJ2-7; 10 bases fit TRBD2. Trimming cost V 6 bases and J 7 bases; bases outside gene matches: 15. Germline CDR1 is SNHLY and CDR2 is FYNNEI. This CDR3 has 16 residues. CDR3 in DNA: TGTGCCAGCAGGGACCTTAGCGGGGGGAACTACAATGAGCAGTACTTC. This translates into CASRDLSGGNYNEQYF.